This T cell receptor (beta chain) was sequenced in a study of graft-versus-host responses after intestinal transplantation (dated by TCRdb to about 2021). Background for the entire study: Recipients received multivisceral, liver-intestinal, or isolated intestinal transplants. Rather than going through the commercial service, samples from a few later patients were sequenced in-house on an Illumina MiSeq and processed with MiXCR. Of the 20 to 25 intestinal transplant recipients enrolled in the cohort, one of whom was a retransplant, a few patients without pretransplant specimens were excluded. After intestinal transplantation, graft-versus-host and host-versus-graft alloreactive T cell clones were followed in the graft, circulation and bone marrow using bulk TCR-beta CDR3 sequencing. Donor T cell macrochimerism was defined as a peak of at least 4% donor T cells among recipient peripheral blood mononuclear cells. All recipients received anti-thymocyte globulin induction followed by maintenance tacrolimus and steroids for about three years. Alloreactive clones were identified by sequencing pre-transplant mixed lymphocyte reaction products and comparing these products with unstimulated pre-transplant donor and recipient T cells. What the research found in general, with its limitations: Peak levels of circulating GvH clones were associated with declines in HvG clones early after transplant. Conclusions were limited by the relatively low number and heterogeneity of intestinal transplant patients. GvH clones were found in recipient bone marrow, and some of the GvH clones appeared earlier in ileal mucosa or blood, which is consistent with an intestinal mucosal origin. In the allografts of patients with donor T cell macrochimerism, GvH to HvG T cell clonal ratios were high.

As for this clone: Its antigen remains undetermined. No base qualities exist here, and no much larger clone lies one base off it.

Taken with the paper, the label for time point translates to: cells obtained before transplantation from donor or recipient. CD3+CD4+ and CD3+CD8+ populations were FACS-sorted from unstimulated pre-transplant donor and recipient cells taken from spleen or lymph nodes. Library method: the immunoSEQ multiplex PCR assay. In most patients, genomic DNA was isolated using the Qiagen DNeasy Blood and Tissue Kit and sent frozen to Adaptive Biotechnologies for TCR sequencing. For most patients, genomic DNA was subjected to high-throughput TCR-beta CDR3 sequencing by Adaptive Biotechnologies. The study's own analysis went as follows. TCR sequencing data were retrieved from Adaptive's ImmunoSEQ software for about 17 patients, whereas a few other patients were processed with MiXCR and VDJtools. CD4 versus CD8 sorting errors were corrected by removing sequences found in both subsets at a frequency ratio below 5:1. CDR3 nucleotide sequences shared between donor and recipient were removed because the origin of such sequences could not be assigned. To count as alloreactive, a clone needed at least 2-fold expansion over unstimulated cells and a minimum CFSE-low frequency of 0.002% (template counts) or 0.001% (read counts). Mappable clones were those detected in sequenced pre-transplant spleen, lymph node, or MLR CFSE-low populations of the donor or recipient. The cumulative frequency of alloreactive clones was calculated as a percentage of all sequences, weighted by copy number. The source is immuneACCESS, and TCRdb retained only in-frame sequences with V and J called. Part of the clones is not carried over; for the studies checked, unresolved V genes explain less than half of this, and the remainder is unexplained. The DNA gave D and trimming, while V, J and clone size come from that table. In this sample the table shows tens of thousands of clones, about four fifths of which occur a single time. Approximately 20% of the sample rests with the top ten.

The junction carries 7 bases between V and J, which are trimmed by 0 bases and 1 base respectively. The CDR3 measures 15 amino acids from cysteine to phenylalanine. Only CDR3 DNA remains: 45 bases, in frame from the first base. The germline V gene sets CDR1 to MGHRA and CDR2 to YSYEKL. The starting material was unstimulated CD8+ T cells sorted from spleen or lymph node cells, obtained before intestinal transplant. The sequence joins TRBV4-1 to TRBJ1-3; the D segment could be TRBD1, given 5 matching bases. This TCR was recovered from a human donor who received an intestinal transplant. The DNA sequence follows: TGCGCCAGCAGCCAAGATTCAGGGTCTGGAAACACCATATATTTT. The translation is CASSQDSGSGNTIYF.